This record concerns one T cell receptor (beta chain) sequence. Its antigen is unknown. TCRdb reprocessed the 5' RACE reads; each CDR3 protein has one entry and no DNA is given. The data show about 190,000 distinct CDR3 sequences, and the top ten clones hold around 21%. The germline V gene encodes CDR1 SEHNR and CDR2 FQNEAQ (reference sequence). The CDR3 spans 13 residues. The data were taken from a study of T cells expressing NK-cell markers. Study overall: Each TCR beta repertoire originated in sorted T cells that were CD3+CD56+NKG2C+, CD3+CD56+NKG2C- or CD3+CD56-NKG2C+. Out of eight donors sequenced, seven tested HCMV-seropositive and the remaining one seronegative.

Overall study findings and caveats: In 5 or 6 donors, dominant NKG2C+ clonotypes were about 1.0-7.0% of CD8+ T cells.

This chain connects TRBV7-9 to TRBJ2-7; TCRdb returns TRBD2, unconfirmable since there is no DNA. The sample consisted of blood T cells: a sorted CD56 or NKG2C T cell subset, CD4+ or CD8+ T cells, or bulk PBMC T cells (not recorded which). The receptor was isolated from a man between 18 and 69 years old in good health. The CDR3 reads CASSSPTASEQYF.